The 31 T cell receptor beta chains below come from one sample, sequenced in a study of blood T cell repertoires in COVID-19. Assay used: immunoSEQ multiplex PCR; TCRdb lists only in-frame clones, some missing. The table lists 120,000 to 150,000 clones, about 77% of them singletons. What was sequenced was peripheral blood. These receptors were obtained from a man in his sixties with acute or convalescent COVID-19.

This clone was recorded a few times. This rearrangement joins TRBV10-3 to TRBJ1-2; 9 bases are shared with TRBD1. Germline assignment: CDR1 ENHRY and CDR2 SYGVKD. CDR3 length: 17 residues. V trimming: 4 bases; J trimming: 3 bases; junction bases outside the gene matches: 12. The DNA of the CDR3 is TGTGCCATCAGTGGTCCCGGGACAGGGAATTCAGACTATGGCTACACCTTC. Encoded protein: CAISGPGTGNSDYGYTF.

The chain employs TRBV28 and TRBJ2-5, with D perhaps matching TRBD2 (5 bases). There are 15 residues in the CDR3. The V gene's germline CDR1 is MDHEN and CDR2 SYDVKM. V lost 4 bases and J 1 base, leaving 13 bases between the germline ends. The CDR3 here is CASSSTGNPQETQYF. In DNA, the CDR3 is TGTGCCAGCAGTTCCACCGGGAACCCCCAAGAGACCCAGTACTTC.

This chain uses TRBV16 with TRBJ1-4; D may be TRBD1 (5 bases). Trimming stripped 8 bases from V and 7 bases from J, with 17 bases between. The CDR3 spans 14 residues. Germline V lookup: CDR1 KGHSY, CDR2 FQNENV. CDR3 residues: CASHYTGGGEKLFF. In nucleotides, the CDR3 is TGTGCCAGCCACTATACCGGCGGGGGTGAAAAACTGTTTTTT.

This clone was observed a handful of times. This chain links TRBV5-4 with TRBJ2-3; possible D gene TRBD2, 6 bases. The CDR3 has 16 residues. Germline V gene data show CDR1 as SGHNT and CDR2 as YYREEE (reference sequence). V dropped 0 bases and J dropped 1 base, with 12 bases sitting between them. In DNA, the CDR3 is TGTGCCAGCAGCTTGGAATTAGCGGCCGGCACAGATACGCAGTATTTT. Its translation is CASSLELAAGTDTQYF. The variable domain in full, with the rest retrieved from reference TRBV5-4 and TRBJ2-3, is ETGVTQSPTHLIKTRGQQVTLRCSSQSGHNTVSWYQQALGQGPQFIFQYYREEENGRGNFPPRFSGLQFPNYSSELNVNALELDDSALYLCASSLELAAGTDTQYFGPGTRLTVL.

J is TRBJ2-6 and V is TRBV19; 8 bases agree with TRBD1. Germline CDR1 and CDR2: LNHDA and SQIVND (reference sequence). V was clipped by 3 bases and J by 0 bases; unmatched bases: 7. The CDR3 length is 18 residues. CDR3 loop: CASSIPRGQGSGANVLTF. CDR3 DNA: TGTGCCAGTAGTATCCCTCGCGGACAGGGCTCTGGGGCCAACGTCCTGACTTTC.

The chain is built from TRBV6-5 and TRBJ2-7; a possible D gene is TRBD2 (5 bases). The germline V gene encodes CDR1 MNHEY and CDR2 SVGAGI. V was shortened by 2 bases and J by 3 bases, with 11 bases between the two germline ends. The CDR3 covers 14 residues. This CDR3 is CASSYGELDYEQYF. The CDR3 coding sequence is TGTGCCAGCAGTTACGGGGAGCTCGACTACGAGCAGTACTTC.

The chain employs TRBV4-1 and TRBJ2-3; TRBD2 aligns across 12 bases. This CDR3 has 16 amino acids. Trimming cost V 2 bases and J 4 bases; bases outside gene matches: 4. Per the germline V gene, CDR1 is MGHRA and CDR2 is YSYEKL. The CDR3 DNA is TGCGCCAGCAGCCAAACTAGCGGGAGGTCGGCAGATACGCAGTATTTT. Protein product: CASSQTSGRSADTQYF.

V and J are TRBV12-3 or TRBV12-4 and TRBJ1-1; D call uncertain. The CDR3 sequence is 11 residues long. Trimming removed 4 bases at V and 10 bases at J, with 10 bases between. Written as DNA, the CDR3 is TGTGCCAGCAGTTCAGCATCCGGAGCTTTCTTT. The encoded protein is CASSSASGAFF.

This clone was seen at least ten times. The chain couples TRBV5-8 to TRBJ2-7; 9 bases agree with TRBD1. The CDR3 is 15 residues long. The germline gives CDR1 SGHTS, CDR2 YDEGEE. The ends lost 1 base at V and 6 bases at J; junction bases unmatched: 8. This CDR3 is CASSLTDRGYLEQYF. In nucleotides, the CDR3 is TGTGCCAGCAGCTTGACGGACAGGGGATATCTCGAGCAGTACTTC. Variable domain in full (rest from reference TRBV5-8 and TRBJ2-7): EAGVTQSPTHLIKTRGQQATLRCSPISGHTSVYWYQQALGLGLQFLLWYDEGEERNRGNFPPRFSGRQFPNYSSELNVNALELEDSALYLCASSLTDRGYLEQYFGPGTRLTVT.

The rearrangement links TRBV15 to TRBJ2-7, with a possible D match to TRBD2 (5 bases). From germline, CDR1 is LNHNV and CDR2 YYDKDF (reference sequence). The CDR3 consists of 15 residues. With 0 bases removed from V and 3 bases from J, the gap between germline ends came to 12 bases. The CDR3 DNA follows: TGTGCCACCAGCAGAGATCGTTGGGAGTTCTACGAGCAGTACTTC. This gives the protein CATSRDRWEFYEQYF. Combining the CDR3 with reference TRBV15 and TRBJ2-7 gives the whole variable domain DAMVIQNPRYQVTQFGKPVTLSCSQTLNHNVMYWYQQKSSQAPKLLFHYYDKDFNNEADTPDNFQSRRPNTSFCFLDIRSPGLGDTAMYLCATSRDRWEFYEQYFGPGTRLTVT.

This chain connects TRBV11-2 to TRBJ2-1; 9 nucleotides agree with TRBD1. The CDR3 is 16 residues long. Germline CDR1 SGHAT, CDR2 FQNNGV. Losses at the gene ends were 4 bases for V and 7 bases for J; bases not matched to a gene: 11. This CDR3 is CASSSVTGGPLNEQFF. The CDR3 DNA reads as TGTGCCAGCAGCTCAGTTACAGGGGGCCCCCTAAATGAGCAGTTCTTC.

The genes are TRBV5-1 and TRBJ2-7, with D possibly being TRBD1 (5 bases). With 0 bases removed from V and 1 base from J, the gap between germline ends came to 11 bases. CDR3 length: 15 amino acids. The germline gives CDR1 SGHRS, CDR2 YFSETQ. The CDR3 reads CASSLALTGSYEQYF. Here the CDR3 DNA reads TGCGCCAGCAGCTTGGCCCTAACAGGTTCCTACGAGCAGTACTTC.

This chain links TRBV2 with TRBJ1-6; TRBD1 agrees at 8 bases. The CDR3 totals 15 residues. J gave up 5 bases and V 5 bases, and 5 bases lay outside the gene matches. Germline V CDR1 and CDR2: SNHLY, FYNNEI. The CDR3 is CASSTGGANNSPLHF. The CDR3 DNA sequence: TGTGCCAGCAGTACAGGGGGTGCGAATAATTCACCCCTCCACTTT.

The chain joins TRBV11-2 to TRBJ2-7; D perhaps matches TRBD2 (6 bases). V was cut by 6 bases and J by 3 bases, with 12 bases left in between. CDR3 size: 13 residues. CDR1 and CDR2 from the germline V gene are SGHAT and FQNNGV. The CDR3 DNA is TGTGCCAGCAGGTCCCTGGGACTCTACGAGCAGTACTTC. It encodes CASRSLGLYEQYF.

The rearrangement links TRBV3-1 (or the pseudogene TRBV3-2) to TRBJ1-4; D is uncertain. Germline-derived CDR1 and CDR2 are LGHDT and YNNKEL (reference sequence). V gave up 4 bases and J gave up 8 bases, with 11 bases separating them. The CDR3 totals 13 residues. The CDR3 here is CASSRETGEKLFF. The CDR3 DNA is TGTGCCAGCAGCCGAGAAACGGGAGAAAAACTGTTTTTT.

The CDR3 spells CASSPAWREITDTQYF. CDR3 DNA sequence: TGTGCCAGCAGCCCTGCCTGGCGGGAGATCACAGATACGCAGTATTTT. The chain is built from TRBV28 and TRBJ2-3; 7 nucleotides align to TRBD2. Germline-derived CDR1 and CDR2 are MDHEN and SYDVKM. The trim removed 6 bases at V and 2 bases at J, leaving 11 bases unmatched. The CDR3 totals 16 residues.

This chain joins TRBV6-5 and TRBJ2-7; 8 nucleotides agree with TRBD1. V lost 2 bases, J lost 6 bases, and 6 bases stayed unmatched. CDR1 and CDR2 from the germline V gene are MNHEY and SVGAGI. The CDR3 totals 14 residues. The CDR3 spells CASSYNQGAFEQYF. Written as DNA, the CDR3 is TGTGCCAGCAGTTACAACCAGGGGGCCTTCGAGCAGTACTTC.

The chain joins TRBV6-1 to TRBJ2-1; 13 positions agree with TRBD2. The germline gives CDR1 MNHNS, CDR2 SASEGT. V lost 4 bases, J lost 7 bases, and 10 bases stayed unmatched. This CDR3 has 17 amino acids. As DNA, the CDR3 is TGTGCCAGCAGTGGGGACCCGGGACTAGCGGGAAGTAATGAGCAGTTCTTC. Protein: CASSGDPGLAGSNEQFF.

This chain connects TRBV4-2 to TRBJ2-1, with 8 nucleotides matching TRBD2. CDR1 LGHNA and CDR2 YNFKEQ come from the germline V gene. The junction had 4 bases not matched to a gene; V was cut back by 0 bases and J by 3 bases. The CDR3 covers 16 residues. The DNA of the CDR3 is TGTGCCAGCAGCCAAGAGAGCAGCGGGGGCTACAATGAGCAGTTCTTC. Its protein product is CASSQESSGGYNEQFF.

The V call is TRBV7-7, the J call TRBJ2-7; 8 nucleotides match TRBD1. From germline, CDR1 is SSHAT and CDR2 FNYEAQ (reference sequence). This CDR3 has 15 residues. V lost 1 base to trimming and J lost 4 bases; unmatched junction nucleotides: 6. CDR3 nucleotide sequence: TGTGCCAGCAGCTTAGAGCCAGGGGGCCCATACGAGCAGTACTTC. Encoded protein: CASSLEPGGPYEQYF.

J is TRBJ2-3 and V is TRBV4-1; TRBD2 is a possible D gene (6 bases). Germline V gene sequence: CDR1 MGHRA, CDR2 YSYEKL. V lost 3 bases and J lost 6, with 13 bases in between. The CDR3 is made up of 14 amino acids. The CDR3 region is CASSQMQGGDTQYF. The CDR3 DNA reads as TGCGCCAGCAGCCAGATGCAGGGAGGTGATACGCAGTATTTT.

This clone has only one observation. This chain uses TRBV27 with TRBJ1-2; 9 bases agree with TRBD1. The CDR3 totals 17 residues. After removal of 5 bases from V and 4 bases from J, the junction contained 14 bases not matched to a gene. The germline gives CDR1 MNHEY, CDR2 SMNVEV (reference sequence). The CDR3 nucleotides are TGTGCCAGCAGTCCGGGGGGGACAGGGTGGGAGAGCTATGGCTACACCTTC. Protein product: CASSPGGTGWESYGYTF.

The chain carries TRBV4-1 and TRBJ2-7, with D possibly matching TRBD1 (6 bases). This CDR3 has 15 residues. V was clipped by 2 bases and J by 5 bases, with 16 bases between them. Germline V gives CDR1 MGHRA, CDR2 YSYEKL. CDR3 protein: CASSQLTGRNHEQYF. CDR3 DNA sequence: TGCGCCAGCAGCCAACTGACAGGTCGGAACCACGAGCAGTACTTC.

This clone was detected many times. V usage is TRBV4-2 and J usage is TRBJ2-1; 12 bases are shared with TRBD2. Trimming cost V 0 bases and J 10 bases; bases outside gene matches: 7. Germline V gene data show CDR1 as LGHNA and CDR2 as YNFKEQ. The CDR3 runs 16 residues. The CDR3: CASSQERLAGGGEQFF. CDR3 DNA: TGTGCCAGCAGCCAAGAGAGGCTAGCGGGAGGGGGGGAGCAGTTCTTC.

The chain recombines TRBV27 with TRBJ2-2, with D uncertain. Trimming took 0 bases from V and 0 from J, leaving 11 bases between them. Germline CDR1 reads MNHEY; CDR2 reads SMNVEV (reference sequence). The CDR3 has 17 amino acids. The CDR3 DNA sequence: TGTGCCAGCAGTTTATCGCACACCGCCGCGAACACCGGGGAGCTGTTTTTT. Translating it yields CASSLSHTAANTGELFF.

The V and J genes are TRBV14 and TRBJ2-2; D not certain. V lost 0 bases and J lost 7, with 9 bases in between. The CDR3 has 14 residues. Germline V lookup: CDR1 SGHDN, CDR2 FVKESK. CDR3 sequence: CASSQEALGGELFF. The CDR3 DNA follows: TGTGCCAGCAGCCAAGAGGCGCTAGGCGGGGAGCTGTTTTTT.

This chain uses TRBV10-3 with TRBJ2-2, with 7 bases matching TRBD2. This CDR3 region has 14 residues. Germline V gene sequence: CDR1 ENHRY, CDR2 SYGVKD. J lost 0 bases, V lost 8 bases, and 3 bases had no gene match. In DNA form, the CDR3 reads TGTGCCATCCCCGGGGGGTCGAACACCGGGGAGCTGTTTTTT. Translation: CAIPGGSNTGELFF.

The chain links TRBV18 to TRBJ2-3, with TRBD2 matching 9 bases. CDR1 and CDR2 (germline): KGHSH, LQKENI. The CDR3 has 16 residues. V lost 0 bases and J lost 2; bases outside the gene matches: 3. The CDR3 nucleotides are TGTGCCAGCTCACCACCGCGGGGGGGGAACACAGATACGCAGTATTTT. Translation: CASSPPRGGNTDTQYF.

The J gene is TRBJ2-2, the V gene TRBV30, with a weak D call TRBD1 (6 bases). Trimming removed 4 bases from V and 5 bases from J, with 11 bases in between. This CDR3 contains 13 residues. The V gene's germline CDR1 is GTSNPN and CDR2 SVGIG (reference sequence). The CDR3 region is CAWNTQGTGELFF. Written as DNA, the CDR3 is TGTGCCTGGAACACACAGGGTACCGGGGAGCTGTTTTTT.

This clone was seen only a few times. V gene TRBV5-1 combines with J gene TRBJ2-3, with 12 nucleotides matching TRBD1. This CDR3 contains 17 residues. Trimming removed 0 bases from V and 4 bases from J; junction bases left unmatched: 6. Germline CDR1 SGHRS, CDR2 YFSETQ. CDR3 protein: CASSLAGQGAGSDTQYF. As DNA, the CDR3 is TGCGCCAGCAGCTTGGCGGGACAGGGGGCAGGATCAGATACGCAGTATTTT.

The chain has TRBV12-5 and TRBJ1-6; D not resolved. V lost 6 bases, J lost 7 bases, and 10 bases lay in between. The CDR3 is 13 amino acids. Germline CDR1 is LGHNT and CDR2 is FRNRAP. The CDR3 region is CASGVAGNSPLHF. Written as DNA, the CDR3 is TGTGCTAGTGGCGTAGCCGGGAATTCACCCCTCCACTTT.